The entry below gives a single TCR beta chain sequence along with its context. Its antigen is as yet unknown. This record comes from a study of CD8 T cells in Susac syndrome. Study-wide points: Clonal expansion of Susac CD8+ cells peaked in TEMRA cells, and it also peaked in active patients.

Peripheral blood CD8+ and CD4+ T cells were profiled by TCR beta sequencing. TEMRA cells were FACS-enriched, with CD8+ and CD4+ T cells isolated negatively. Random hexamers were used to reverse transcribe the RNA input (about 0.5 to 1 ug). Multiplex PCR with immunoSEQ amplified the TCR beta CDR3 across 54 Vbeta and 13 Jbeta. In TCRdb, the immunoSEQ multiplex PCR reads were re-called with MiXCR into one record per CDR3 protein. Found here are 95,000 to 150,000 distinct CDR3 sequences, around 96% of them singletons; the top ten hold less than 0.25%. Source material: CD8+ T cells from PBMCs. This clonotype was obtained from a human donor with Susac syndrome.

The CDR3 nucleotides read TGTGCCAGCAGCTCATGGGCGGACAGGGCTGAAGCTTTCTTT. It specifies CASSSWADRAEAFF. The chain links TRBV7-9 to TRBJ1-1, with TRBD1 matching over 8 bases. There are 14 residues in the CDR3. The ends lost 4 bases at V and 6 bases at J; junction bases unmatched: 7. From germline, CDR1 is SEHNR and CDR2 FQNEAQ (reference sequence).